Below, 3 T cell receptor beta chains from the same sample are listed, as sequenced in a study of blood T cell repertoires in COVID-19. Sequenced by immunoSEQ multiplex PCR; TCRdb stores in-frame clones only, minus some. The sample yields tens of thousands of clones, 85% seen once. The sequenced sample consisted of peripheral blood. Source of these receptors: a man of 80 years or more with active COVID-19.

This chain uses TRBV7-8 with TRBJ2-2; no clear D gene. With 5 bases removed from V and 2 bases from J, the gap between germline ends came to 15 bases. The CDR3 is 16 residues long. Germline CDR1 and CDR2: SGHVS and FQNEAQ. CDR3 coding DNA: TGTGCCAGCAGCCCGTACATTGCCCACAACACCGGGGAGCTGTTTTTT. It specifies CASSPYIAHNTGELFF.

V is TRBV7-2 and J is TRBJ2-3; 8 nucleotides match TRBD2. The ends lost 1 base at V and 3 bases at J; junction bases unmatched: 6. This CDR3 contains 16 residues. Germline-derived CDR1 and CDR2 are SGHTA and FQGNSA. The CDR3 coding sequence is TGTGCCAGCAGCTTAGTGGGCGGGGGGCAGACAGATACGCAGTATTTT. It encodes CASSLVGGGQTDTQYF.

This chain uses TRBV4-3 with TRBJ2-3, with 9 bases matching TRBD2. The V gene's germline CDR1 is LGHNA and CDR2 YSLEER. The V segment lost 1 base and the J segment 3 bases; nucleotides outside the gene matches: 8. This CDR3 has 17 residues. CDR3 in amino acids: CASSQAFSGGGTDTQYF. The CDR3 DNA is TGCGCCAGCAGCCAAGCCTTTAGCGGGGGAGGAACAGATACGCAGTATTTT.